The rows below give T cell receptor beta chains drawn from one sample of a study of cytomegalovirus exposure and HLA in healthy donors. The data were produced by immunoSEQ multiplex PCR, yet TCRdb's version contains in-frame clones alone and is incomplete. The sample gives around 120,000 clones, about 80% of which show up once; approximately 9.1% is in the top ten. The sample was PBMCs. These receptor sequences come from a woman aged 45-65 years in good health and CMV-seropositive. Both conserved end residues are part of each CDR3. The D gene is left open where the match is weak. Not all rows give a size; the values are once, few, many and, for expanded clones, a class.

NA	TRBD1	14	TRBJ1-5	TRBV7-2	CASSSQGADQPQHF	TGTGCCAGCAGCTCCCAGGGGGCAGATCAGCCCCAGCATTTT
NA	TRBD1	14	TRBJ1-4	TRBV29-1	CSVDLTGGNEKLFF	TGCAGCGTTGACCTGACAGGGGGTAATGAAAAACTGTTTTTT
NA	NA	14	TRBJ2-3	TRBV19	CASSNRASTDTQYF	TGTGCCAGTAGTAACAGGGCTAGCACAGATACGCAGTATTTT
NA	NA	15	TRBJ2-1	TRBV7-7	CASSQGSSSYNEQFF	TGTGCTAGCAGCCAGGGATCTAGCTCCTACAATGAGCAGTTCTTC
NA	NA	13	TRBJ1-5	TRBV18	CASSPRAREPQHF	TGTGCCAGCTCTCCACGGGCACGTGAGCCCCAGCATTTT
many	NA	17	TRBJ1-2	TRBV4-2	CASSQDSAVLLNYGYTF	TGTGCCAGCAGCCAAGACAGTGCGGTACTTCTTAACTATGGCTACACCTTC
few	TRBD2	17	TRBJ2-5	TRBV4-1	CASSQRNSGALQETQYF	TGCGCCAGCAGCCAGAGAAATAGCGGGGCGCTCCAAGAGACCCAGTACTTC
NA	NA	11	TRBJ1-6	TRBV20-1	CSAVDRSLHHF	TGCAGTGCTGTCGACAGGTCTCTGCACCACTTT
few	NA	13	TRBJ1-2	TRBV6-1	CASSEAPTNSYTF	TGTGCCAGCAGTGAAGCGCCCACTAACAGCTACACCTTC
once	TRBD1	14	TRBJ2-7	TRBV29-1	CSVLNAGGIYEQYF	TGCAGCGTCCTTAATGCAGGGGGCATATACGAGCAGTACTTC
NA	TRBD1	15	TRBJ2-1	TRBV11-3	CASSLPGQGNNEQFF	TGTGCCAGCAGCCTACCGGGACAGGGTAATAATGAGCAGTTCTTC
NA	NA	13	TRBJ2-1	TRBV5-1	CASRPGDNNEQFF	TGCGCCAGCAGGCCAGGGGATAACAATGAGCAGTTCTTC
few	TRBD2	16	TRBJ2-5	TRBV9	CASSASPLAGGETQYF	TGTGCCAGCAGCGCGAGCCCACTAGCGGGGGGGGAGACCCAGTACTTC
once	TRBD2	14	TRBJ2-5	TRBV7-2	CASSEGLAEETQYF	TGTGCCAGCAGCGAGGGACTAGCGGAAGAGACCCAGTACTTC
NA	TRBD2	14	TRBJ2-1	TRBV9	CASSQLAGYNEQFF	TGTGCCAGCAGCCAACTAGCGGGGTACAATGAGCAGTTCTTC
NA	NA	16	TRBJ2-5	TRBV4-2	CASSQDPGGYQETQYF	TGTGCCAGCAGCCAAGATCCCGGAGGCTACCAAGAGACCCAGTACTTC
NA	TRBD1	13	TRBJ2-5	TRBV7-2	CASSVNRGETQYF	TGTGCCAGCAGCGTAAACAGGGGTGAGACCCAGTACTTC
NA	NA	17	TRBJ2-7	TRBV2	CASRNHHQPGHPFYINF	TGTGCCAGCAGGAACCACCACCAGCCGGGACACCCATTCTACATCAACTTC
NA	NA	15	TRBJ1-1	TRBV11-3	CASSSGWTVNTEAFF	TGTGCCAGCAGCTCAGGGTGGACAGTGAACACTGAAGCTTTCTTT
NA	NA	16	TRBJ1-2	TRBV9	CASSAGGLPPGYGYTF	TGTGCCAGCAGCGCCGGGGGACTCCCCCCGGGCTATGGCTACACCTTC
NA	NA	14	TRBJ1-1	TRBV7-2	CASSPGHANTEAFF	TGTGCCAGCAGCCCGGGACACGCGAACACTGAAGCTTTCTTT
NA	NA	13	TRBJ1-2	TRBV5-6	CASSFPGSYGYTF	TGTGCCAGCAGCTTCCCGGGATCCTATGGCTACACCTTC
few	NA	13	TRBJ2-6	TRBV5-1	CASSSPRANVLTF	TGCGCCAGCAGCTCTCCCCGGGCCAACGTCCTGACTTTC
NA	NA	18	TRBJ2-1	TRBV4-1	CASSLVLPIAELYNEQFF	TGCGCCAGCAGCCTGGTCCTCCCTATAGCGGAGCTTTACAATGAGCAGTTCTTC
NA	TRBD2	15	TRBJ2-1	TRBV6-6	CASSYLAGGPVEQFF	TGTGCCAGCAGTTACTTAGCGGGGGGGCCTGTTGAGCAGTTCTTC